This entry concerns a single T cell receptor (beta chain). This specimen comes from a study of CD8 T cells in Susac syndrome. Reverse transcription of roughly 0.5 to 1 ug RNA used random hexamers. Each CDR3 protein is one row after TCRdb ran MiXCR on the immunoSEQ multiplex PCR reads. The sample carries roughly 200,000 distinct CDR3 sequences, around 94% recorded once. Germline V gives CDR1 MNHEY, CDR2 SVGEGT. The ends were cut back, 4 bases at V and 6 bases at J, with 19 bases in the middle. This CDR3 is built from 15 residues. The gene calls are TRBV6-2 or TRBV6-3 and TRBJ2-7, with D perhaps TRBD1 (6 bases). Sequenced material: CD4+ T cells from PBMCs. The TCR originated in a human donor with Susac syndrome. CDR3 nucleotide sequence: TGTGCCAGCAGTTCGACAGGAGTGCCGTCCGGCGAGCAGTACTTC. As protein: CASSSTGVPSGEQYF.